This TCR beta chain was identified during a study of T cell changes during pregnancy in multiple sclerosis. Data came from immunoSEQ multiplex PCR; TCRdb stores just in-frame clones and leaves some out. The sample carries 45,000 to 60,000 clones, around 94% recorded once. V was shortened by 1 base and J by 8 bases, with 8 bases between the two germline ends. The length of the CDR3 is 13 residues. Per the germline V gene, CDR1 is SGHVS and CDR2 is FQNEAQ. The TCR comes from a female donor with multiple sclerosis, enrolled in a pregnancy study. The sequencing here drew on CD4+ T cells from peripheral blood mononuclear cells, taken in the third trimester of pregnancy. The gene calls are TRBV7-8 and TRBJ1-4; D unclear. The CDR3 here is CASSLGAREKLFF. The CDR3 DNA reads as TGTGCCAGCAGCTTAGGGGCGCGAGAAAAACTGTTTTTT.